This is a list of T cell receptor beta chains from one sample in a study of T-cell memory formation after mild COVID-19. TCRdb reprocessed the 5' RACE reads with MiXCR, giving one entry per CDR3 protein. The sample has approximately 290,000 distinct CDR3 sequences, 19% seen once. Source material: PBMCs or a T cell subset sorted from them (not recorded which). The receptor set was obtained from a man aged 18 to 30 who had mild COVID-19 (a few samples of this study predate the infection). Cell type and time point are not known. Each CDR3 is given with its conserved first and last residue. The D gene is left open where the match is weak. Clone size is not always given. Where it is, it says once, few, many or a class for expanded clones.

d_call: NA; clone_size: NA; j_call: TRBJ1-1; v_call: TRBV7-9; cdr3_nt: TGTGCCAGCAGCTTAATCGCACGGCAGAACACTGAAGCTTTCTTT; cdr3_aa: CASSLIARQNTEAFF
d_call: NA; clone_size: NA; j_call: TRBJ1-6; v_call: TRBV1; cdr3_nt: TGCACCAGCAGCTACCGGACACGGACTTCACCCCTCCACTTT; cdr3_aa: CTSSYRTRTSPLHF
d_call: TRBD1; clone_size: NA; j_call: TRBJ2-2; v_call: TRBV12-3/TRBV12-4; cdr3_nt: TGTGCCAGCAGTTCCCGGGACAGCGCGAACACCGGGGAGCTGTTTTTT; cdr3_aa: CASSSRDSANTGELFF
d_call: NA; clone_size: few; j_call: TRBJ2-3; v_call: TRBV20-1; cdr3_nt: TGCAGTGCTATTAGCACAGATACGCAGTATTTT; cdr3_aa: CSAISTDTQYF
d_call: NA; clone_size: many; j_call: TRBJ2-1; v_call: TRBV5-1; cdr3_nt: TGCGCCAGCAGCTTGGTTGGAGGGGGGGCGCCCAATGAGCAGTTCTTC; cdr3_aa: CASSLVGGGAPNEQFF
d_call: NA; clone_size: few; j_call: TRBJ2-3; v_call: TRBV29-1; cdr3_nt: TGCAGCGTTGAAGTCACGACTTATACGCAGTATTTT; cdr3_aa: CSVEVTTYTQYF
d_call: TRBD2; clone_size: many; j_call: TRBJ2-3; v_call: TRBV5-1; cdr3_nt: TGCGCCAGCAGACCTAGCGGGCTCACAGATACGCAGTATTTT; cdr3_aa: CASRPSGLTDTQYF
d_call: NA; clone_size: NA; j_call: TRBJ2-3; v_call: TRBV20-1; cdr3_nt: TGCAGTGCCCTCCGGGATACGCAGTATTTT; cdr3_aa: CSALRDTQYF
d_call: TRBD2; clone_size: NA; j_call: TRBJ2-3; v_call: TRBV29-1; cdr3_nt: TGCAGCGTTGAGCGACTAGCGGGGGGCAGGGATACGCAGTATTTT; cdr3_aa: CSVERLAGGRDTQYF
d_call: NA; clone_size: NA; j_call: TRBJ1-1; v_call: TRBV7-2; cdr3_nt: TGTGCCAGCAGCTGGGGAGGGGTTGGGAGCACTGAAGCTTTCTTT; cdr3_aa: CASSWGGVGSTEAFF
d_call: TRBD1; clone_size: NA; j_call: TRBJ2-7; v_call: TRBV27; cdr3_nt: TGTGCCAGCAGTTCTAGGGACAGAGGAAGGGGGGAGCAGTACTTC; cdr3_aa: CASSSRDRGRGEQYF
d_call: NA; clone_size: many; j_call: TRBJ1-1; v_call: TRBV19; cdr3_nt: TGTGCCAGTTGGTTCGACGCTGAAGCTTTCTTT; cdr3_aa: CASWFDAEAFF
d_call: NA; clone_size: NA; j_call: TRBJ2-2; v_call: TRBV5-6; cdr3_nt: TGTGCCAGCAGCCGGCAGCAGGAGCTGTTTTTT; cdr3_aa: CASSRQQELFF
d_call: TRBD1; clone_size: NA; j_call: TRBJ2-1; v_call: TRBV5-1; cdr3_nt: TGCGCCAGCAGCCAAGCTCGGGACAGGGTTTTGGATGAGCAGTTCTTC; cdr3_aa: CASSQARDRVLDEQFF
d_call: NA; clone_size: many; j_call: TRBJ1-1; v_call: TRBV7-2; cdr3_nt: TGTGCCAGCAGCTTGAGGGGGGCGCAGGTAGCTTTCTTT; cdr3_aa: CASSLRGAQVAFF